The text below deals with one TCR beta chain. The CDR3 runs 14 residues. The ends were cut back, 4 bases at V and 7 bases at J, with 15 bases in the middle. Germline CDR1 SGHRS, CDR2 YFSETQ. The data derive from a study of cytomegalovirus exposure and HLA in healthy donors. Amplification used 60 Vbeta primers and 13 Jbeta primers. This table comes from immunoSEQ multiplex PCR, and its TCRdb copy is limited to in-frame clones, with some not included. The data show roughly 100,000 clones, roughly 71% seen once. This sequence originates from a man in his forties in good health and CMV-seropositive. Sequenced material: PBMCs. The chain uses TRBV5-1 and TRBJ2-1, with D tentatively TRBD2 (5 bases). Here the CDR3 DNA reads TGCGCCAGCAGCCCTATGATCGAGGGAAATGAGCAGTTCTTC. The encoded protein is CASSPMIEGNEQFF.